This T cell receptor beta chain was sequenced in a study of blood T cell repertoires in COVID-19. For the study at large: Samples representing acute and convalescent COVID-19 were sourced from the United States, Italy and Spain. From T cells, B-cell-depleted T cells, or PBMCs came the material, which was cDNA or gDNA.

Authors' analysis steps: Amplifying reference gene primers gave estimates of nucleated cell counts. Produced via immunoSEQ multiplex PCR; TCRdb's table is partial and in-frame only. That table is the source of V, J and clone size, and D and trimming were worked out from the DNA. The sample carries over 30,000 clones, 90% to 95% recorded once. The V gene end was trimmed by 6 bases and the J gene end by 2 bases; junction bases not matched to a gene: 3. Germline CDR1 MNHEY, CDR2 SVGAGI. CDR3 size: 15 residues. Sequenced sample: peripheral blood. The clonotype originates from a human donor in a cohort sampled during active COVID-19. J is TRBJ1-3 and V is TRBV6-5; 11 bases align to TRBD1. As DNA, the CDR3 is TGTGCCAGCAGACAGGACAGGGGGCCTGGAAACACCATATATTTT. Its protein is CASRQDRGPGNTIYF.